This T cell receptor (beta chain) was found in a study of blood T cell repertoires in COVID-19. The CDR3 totals 16 residues. Trimming removed 1 base at V and 0 bases at J, with 13 bases between. Looked up from germline, CDR1 is GTSNPN and CDR2 is SVGIG (reference sequence). Authors' methods: Reference gene primer amplification in the assay estimated nucleated cell counts. Repertoires were generated with immunoSEQ multiplex PCR, while TCRdb's copy carries only in-frame clones and drops some. V and J calls and clone size are given by that table; D and trimming were obtained from the DNA. Among approximately 71,000 clones, 85% to 90% were seen once, and the ten largest hold around 4%.

This sequence was found in a middle-aged man with acute or convalescent COVID-19. The V call is TRBV30, the J call TRBJ2-1; D unclear. What was sequenced was peripheral blood. CDR3 in DNA: TGTGCCTGGAGTGCCCCATTGGCTAGCTCCTACAATGAGCAGTTCTTC. It encodes CAWSAPLASSYNEQFF. Supplemented by reference TRBV30 and TRBJ2-1, the full variable domain reads SQTIHQWPATLVQPVGSPLSLECTVEGTSNPNLYWYRQAAGRGLQLLFYSVGIGQISSEVPQNLSASRPQDRQFILSSKKLLLSDSGFYLCAWSAPLASSYNEQFFGPGTRLTVL.